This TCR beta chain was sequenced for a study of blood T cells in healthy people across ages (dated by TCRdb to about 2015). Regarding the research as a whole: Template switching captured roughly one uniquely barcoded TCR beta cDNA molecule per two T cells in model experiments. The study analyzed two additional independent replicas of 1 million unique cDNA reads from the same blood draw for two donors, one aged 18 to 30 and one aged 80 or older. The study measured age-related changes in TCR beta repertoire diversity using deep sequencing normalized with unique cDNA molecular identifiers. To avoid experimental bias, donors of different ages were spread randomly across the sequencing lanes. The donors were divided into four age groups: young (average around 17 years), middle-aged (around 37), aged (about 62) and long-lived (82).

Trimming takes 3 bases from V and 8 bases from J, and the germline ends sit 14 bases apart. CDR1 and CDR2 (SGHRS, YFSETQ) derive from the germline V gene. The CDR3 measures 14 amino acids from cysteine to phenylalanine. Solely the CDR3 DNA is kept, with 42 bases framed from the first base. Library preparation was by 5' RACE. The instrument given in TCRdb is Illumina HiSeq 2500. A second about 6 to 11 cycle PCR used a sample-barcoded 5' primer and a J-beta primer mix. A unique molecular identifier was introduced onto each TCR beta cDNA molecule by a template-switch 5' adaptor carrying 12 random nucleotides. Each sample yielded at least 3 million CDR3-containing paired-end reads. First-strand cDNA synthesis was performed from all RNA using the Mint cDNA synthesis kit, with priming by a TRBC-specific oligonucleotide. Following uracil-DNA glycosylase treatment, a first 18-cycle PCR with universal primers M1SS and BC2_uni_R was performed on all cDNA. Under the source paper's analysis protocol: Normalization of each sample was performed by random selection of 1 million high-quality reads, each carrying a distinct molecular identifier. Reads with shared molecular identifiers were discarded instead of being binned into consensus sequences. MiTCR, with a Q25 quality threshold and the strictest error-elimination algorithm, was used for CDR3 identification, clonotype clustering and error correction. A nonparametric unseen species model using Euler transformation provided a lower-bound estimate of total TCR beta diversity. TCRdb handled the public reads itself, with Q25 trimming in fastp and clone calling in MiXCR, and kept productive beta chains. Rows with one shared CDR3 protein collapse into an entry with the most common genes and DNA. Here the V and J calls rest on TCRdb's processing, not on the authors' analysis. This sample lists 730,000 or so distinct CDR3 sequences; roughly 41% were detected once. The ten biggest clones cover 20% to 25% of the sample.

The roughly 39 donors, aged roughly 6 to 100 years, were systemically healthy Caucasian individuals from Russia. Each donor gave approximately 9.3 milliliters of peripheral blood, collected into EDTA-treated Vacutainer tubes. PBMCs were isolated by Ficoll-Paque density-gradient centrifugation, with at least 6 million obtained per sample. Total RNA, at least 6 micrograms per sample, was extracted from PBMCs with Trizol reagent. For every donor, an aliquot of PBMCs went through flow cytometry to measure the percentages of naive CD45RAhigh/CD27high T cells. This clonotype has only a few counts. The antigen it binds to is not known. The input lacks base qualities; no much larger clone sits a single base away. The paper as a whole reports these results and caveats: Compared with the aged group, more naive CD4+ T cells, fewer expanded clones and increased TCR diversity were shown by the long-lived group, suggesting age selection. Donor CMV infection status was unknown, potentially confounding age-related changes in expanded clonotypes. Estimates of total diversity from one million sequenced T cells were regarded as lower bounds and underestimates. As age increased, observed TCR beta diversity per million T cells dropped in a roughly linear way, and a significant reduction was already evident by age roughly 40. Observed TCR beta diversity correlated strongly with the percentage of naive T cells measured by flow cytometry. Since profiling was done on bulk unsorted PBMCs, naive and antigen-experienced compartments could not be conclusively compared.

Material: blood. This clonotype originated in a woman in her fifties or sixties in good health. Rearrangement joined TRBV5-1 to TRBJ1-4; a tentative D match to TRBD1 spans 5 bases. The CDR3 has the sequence CASSWAGTEEKLFF. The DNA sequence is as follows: TGCGCCAGCAGCTGGGCCGGGACTGAAGAAAAACTGTTTTTT.